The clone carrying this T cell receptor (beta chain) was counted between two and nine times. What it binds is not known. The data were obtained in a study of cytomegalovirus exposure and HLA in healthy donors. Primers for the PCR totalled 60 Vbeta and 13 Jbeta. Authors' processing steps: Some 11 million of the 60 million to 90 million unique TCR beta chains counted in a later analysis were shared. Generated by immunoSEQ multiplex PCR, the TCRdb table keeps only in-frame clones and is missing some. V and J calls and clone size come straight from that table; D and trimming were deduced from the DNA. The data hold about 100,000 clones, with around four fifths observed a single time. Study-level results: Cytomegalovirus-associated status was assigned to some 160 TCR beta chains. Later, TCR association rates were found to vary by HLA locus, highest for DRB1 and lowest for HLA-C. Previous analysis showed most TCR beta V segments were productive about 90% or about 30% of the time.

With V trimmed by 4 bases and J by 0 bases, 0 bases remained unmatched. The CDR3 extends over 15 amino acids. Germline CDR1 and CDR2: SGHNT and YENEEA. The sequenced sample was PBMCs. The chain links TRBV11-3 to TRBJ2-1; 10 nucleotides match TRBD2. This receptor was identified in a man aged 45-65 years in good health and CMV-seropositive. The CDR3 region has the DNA TGTGCCAGCAGCTCTAGCGGGGGCTCCTACAATGAGCAGTTCTTC. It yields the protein CASSSSGGSYNEQFF.